The source of this TCR beta chain is a study of cytotoxic CD8 clonotypes in ibrutinib-treated CLL. The method was immunoSEQ multiplex PCR; TCRdb's version includes in-frame clones alone and lacks a portion of them. The top ten clones hold just under 6.5% of a sample with some 350,000 clones, roughly 67% of them seen once. Germline trimming cut 4 bases from V and 2 bases from J; bases unmatched to any gene: 7. The germline V gene encodes CDR1 SGHRS and CDR2 YFSETQ. This CDR3 contains 17 residues. Sequenced material: PBMCs, taken after 36 months of ibrutinib treatment. The sequence was collected from a human donor with chronic lymphocytic leukemia. The V and J genes are TRBV5-1 and TRBJ2-6, with 9 bases that match TRBD1. The CDR3 sequence is CASSLWTGVPGANVLTF. CDR3 bases: TGCGCCAGCAGCCTTTGGACAGGGGTCCCTGGGGCCAACGTCCTGACTTTC.